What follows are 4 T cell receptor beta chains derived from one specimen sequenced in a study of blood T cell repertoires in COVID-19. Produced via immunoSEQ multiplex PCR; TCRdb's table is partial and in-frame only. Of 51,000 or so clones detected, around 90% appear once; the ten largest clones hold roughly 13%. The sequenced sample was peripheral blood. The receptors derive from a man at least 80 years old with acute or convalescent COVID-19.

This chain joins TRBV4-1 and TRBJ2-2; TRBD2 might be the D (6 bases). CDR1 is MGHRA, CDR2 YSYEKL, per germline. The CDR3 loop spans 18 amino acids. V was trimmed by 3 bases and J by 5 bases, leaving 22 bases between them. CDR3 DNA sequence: TGCGCCAGCAGCCACCCGGAGGGGCGGACCTTAGGAACCGGGGAGCTGTTTTTT. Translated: CASSHPEGRTLGTGELFF.

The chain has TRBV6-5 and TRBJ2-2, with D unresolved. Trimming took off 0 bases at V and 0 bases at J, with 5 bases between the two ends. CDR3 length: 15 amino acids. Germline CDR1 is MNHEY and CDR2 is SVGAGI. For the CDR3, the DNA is TGTGCCAGCAGTTACTCATTCGCGAACACCGGGGAGCTGTTTTTT. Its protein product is CASSYSFANTGELFF.

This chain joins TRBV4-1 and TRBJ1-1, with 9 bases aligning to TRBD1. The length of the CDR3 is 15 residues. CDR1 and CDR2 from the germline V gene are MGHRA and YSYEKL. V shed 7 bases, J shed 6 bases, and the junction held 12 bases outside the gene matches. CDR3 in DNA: TGCGCCAGCAACTCACCGGGACAGGGTTTCGCTGAAGCTTTCTTT. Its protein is CASNSPGQGFAEAFF.

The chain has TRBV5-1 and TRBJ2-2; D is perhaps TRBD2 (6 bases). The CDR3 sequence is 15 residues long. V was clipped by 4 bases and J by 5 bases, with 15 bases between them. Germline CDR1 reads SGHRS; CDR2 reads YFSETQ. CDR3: CASSLEGRATGELFF. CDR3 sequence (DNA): TGCGCCAGCAGCCTGGAGGGCAGGGCGACCGGGGAGCTGTTTTTT.